The source of this T cell receptor beta chain is a study of blood T cells in healthy people across ages. CDR3 length equals 15 residues. Germline assignment: CDR1 MGHRA and CDR2 YSYEKL. The germline V and J ends were trimmed by 4 bases and 6 bases, with 18 bases remaining between them. A J-beta primer mix and a sample-barcoded 5' primer were used in a second PCR of about 7 to 12 cycles. Per-sample output comprised a minimum of 2.5 million paired-end reads containing CDR3. TCRdb reanalysed the 5' RACE reads using MiXCR and keeps one entry per CDR3 protein. The sample lists roughly 1,500,000 distinct CDR3 sequences; roughly a third were seen once.

This chain links TRBV4-1 with TRBJ1-1, with D possibly TRBD1 on 5 matching bases. Sequencing was carried out using blood. The origin of this receptor is a woman in her 30s in good health. CDR3 in amino acids: CASSLGRGHNAEAFF. For the CDR3, the DNA is TGCGCCAGCAGCCTAGGCCGCGGACACAACGCTGAAGCTTTCTTT.